This T cell receptor beta chain derives from a study of T cells in localized non-small cell lung cancer. Germline V gene lookup returns CDR1 LNHDA and CDR2 SQIVND (reference sequence). The CDR3 runs 16 residues. V was clipped by 3 bases and J by 0 bases, with 9 bases between them. With respect to this clone: Its antigen is undetermined.

The protocol was immunoSEQ multiplex PCR, while the TCRdb copy is restricted to in-frame clones and leaves out a portion. The sample includes about 33,000 clones, roughly 90% of them seen just once. Notes on the study in general: Among blood samples, higher T cell density accompanied longer overall survival.

The V gene is TRBV19, the J gene TRBJ2-6, with D uncertain. Source: peripheral blood, taken before any cancer treatment. This TCR derives from a man aged 35 to 69 with stage I lung adenocarcinoma. The CDR3 region is CASSISAVSGANVLTF. CDR3 in DNA: TGTGCCAGTAGTATTTCGGCGGTCTCTGGGGCCAACGTCCTGACTTTC.